This T cell receptor beta chain was sequenced for a study of shared clonotypes between healthy human individuals. About the research overall: CD4 naive cells filled three plates per donor, CD4 memory three, CD8 naive two and CD8 memory one.

As defined, naive CD8 cells were CD45RO-negative and positively selected for CCR7, with terminally differentiated effector memory CD45RA+ cells excluded. Donors had no recently reported acute infections or vaccinations and were HIV-negative. Replicate PCRs run on sorted subsets employed 150 to 250 ng DNA, approximately 30,000 T cell genomes. Clones were read by immunoSEQ multiplex PCR, and TCRdb kept only the in-frame ones, dropping some. The table has roughly 2 million clones, 85% to 95% seen once. The CDR3 runs 11 residues. V lost 4 bases to trimming and J lost 7 bases, with 8 bases between them. Germline CDR1 is SEHNR and CDR2 is FQNEAQ (reference sequence).

This clonotype originated in a man in his late teens or twenties in good health. Sequences were obtained from naive CD8+ T cells sorted from blood. J is TRBJ2-7 and V is TRBV7-9, with D uncertain. CDR3 loop: CASSSFNEQYF. Here the CDR3 DNA reads TGTGCCAGCAGCTCTTTTAATGAGCAGTACTTC.